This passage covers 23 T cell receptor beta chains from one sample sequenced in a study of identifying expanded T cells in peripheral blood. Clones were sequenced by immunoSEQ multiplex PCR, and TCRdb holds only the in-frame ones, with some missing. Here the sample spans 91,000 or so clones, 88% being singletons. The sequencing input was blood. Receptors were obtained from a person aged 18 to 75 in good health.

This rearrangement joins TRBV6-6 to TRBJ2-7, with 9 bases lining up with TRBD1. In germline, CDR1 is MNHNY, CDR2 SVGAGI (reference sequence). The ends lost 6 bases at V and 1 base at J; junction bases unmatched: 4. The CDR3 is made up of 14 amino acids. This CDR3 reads CASSRTGESYEQYF. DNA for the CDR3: TGTGCCAGCAGCCGGACAGGGGAGTCCTACGAGCAGTACTTC.

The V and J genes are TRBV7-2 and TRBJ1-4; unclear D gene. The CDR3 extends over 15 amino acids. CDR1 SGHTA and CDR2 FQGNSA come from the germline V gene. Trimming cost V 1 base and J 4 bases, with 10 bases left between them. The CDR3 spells CASSLVRMNNEKLFF. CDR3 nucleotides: TGTGCCAGCAGCTTAGTTCGGATGAATAATGAAAAACTGTTTTTT.

Here the CDR3 DNA reads TGTGCCAGTAGTATCAGGGGTTCCACTGAAGCTTTCTTT. Translating it yields CASSIRGSTEAFF. This sequence joins TRBV19 and TRBJ1-1, with D perhaps matching TRBD1 (6 bases). CDR3 length equals 13 residues. The V and J ends lost 3 bases and 4 bases respectively, with 9 bases between them. The germline V gene encodes CDR1 LNHDA and CDR2 SQIVND (reference sequence). Combining the CDR3 with reference TRBV19 and TRBJ1-1 gives the whole variable domain DGGITQSPKYLFRKEGQNVTLSCEQNLNHDAMYWYRQDPGQGLRLIYYSQIVNDFQKGDIAEGYSVSREKKESFPLTVTSAQKNPTAFYLCASSIRGSTEAFFGQGTRLTVV.

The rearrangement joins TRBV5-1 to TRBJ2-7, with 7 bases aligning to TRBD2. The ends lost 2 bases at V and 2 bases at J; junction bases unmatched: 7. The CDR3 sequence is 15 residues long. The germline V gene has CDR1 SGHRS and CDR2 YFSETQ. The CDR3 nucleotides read TGCGCCAGCAGCTTCTCTGCGGGAGCCACCTACGAGCAGTACTTC. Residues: CASSFSAGATYEQYF.

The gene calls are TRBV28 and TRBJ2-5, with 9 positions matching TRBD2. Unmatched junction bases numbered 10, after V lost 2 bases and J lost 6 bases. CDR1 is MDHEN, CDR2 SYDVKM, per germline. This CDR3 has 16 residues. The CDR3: CASSLSPAGGGQTQYF. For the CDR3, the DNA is TGTGCCAGCAGTTTAAGTCCGGCGGGAGGGGGCCAGACCCAGTACTTC.

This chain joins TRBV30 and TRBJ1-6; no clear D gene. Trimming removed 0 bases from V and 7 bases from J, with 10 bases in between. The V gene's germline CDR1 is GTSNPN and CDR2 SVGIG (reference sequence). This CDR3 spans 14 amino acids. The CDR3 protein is CAWSVLTVNSPLHF. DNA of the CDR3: TGTGCCTGGAGTGTTCTTACAGTCAATTCACCCCTCCACTTT. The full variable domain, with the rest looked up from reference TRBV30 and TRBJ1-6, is SQTIHQWPATLVQPVGSPLSLECTVEGTSNPNLYWYRQAAGRGLQLLFYSVGIGQISSEVPQNLSASRPQDRQFILSSKKLLLSDSGFYLCAWSVLTVNSPLHFGNGTRLTVT.

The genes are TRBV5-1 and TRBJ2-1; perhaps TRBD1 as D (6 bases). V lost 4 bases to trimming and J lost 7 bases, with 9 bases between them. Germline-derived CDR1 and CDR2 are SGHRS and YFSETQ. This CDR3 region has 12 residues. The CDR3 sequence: CASSDQGNEQFF. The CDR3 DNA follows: TGCGCCAGCAGCGACCAGGGGAATGAGCAGTTCTTC.

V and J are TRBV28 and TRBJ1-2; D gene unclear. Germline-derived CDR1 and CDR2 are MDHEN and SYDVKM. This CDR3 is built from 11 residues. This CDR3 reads CAGTENYGYTF. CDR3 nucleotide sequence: TGTGCGGGAACAGAGAACTATGGCTACACCTTC.

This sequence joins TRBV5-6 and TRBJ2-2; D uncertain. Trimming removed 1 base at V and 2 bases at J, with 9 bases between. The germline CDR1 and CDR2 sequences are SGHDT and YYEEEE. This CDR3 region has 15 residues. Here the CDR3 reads CASSLISLNTGELFF. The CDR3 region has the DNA TGTGCCAGCAGCTTGATCTCACTAAACACCGGGGAGCTGTTTTTT.

CDR3 sequence reads: CARAMGGMQTQYF. CDR3 in DNA: TGTGCCAGGGCGATGGGGGGCATGCAGACCCAGTACTTC. The chain has TRBV2 and TRBJ2-5; D tentatively reads TRBD1 or TRBD2 (6 bases each). Germline-derived CDR1 and CDR2 are SNHLY and FYNNEI. This CDR3 has 13 amino acids. Trimming stripped 9 bases from V and 6 bases from J, with 17 bases between.

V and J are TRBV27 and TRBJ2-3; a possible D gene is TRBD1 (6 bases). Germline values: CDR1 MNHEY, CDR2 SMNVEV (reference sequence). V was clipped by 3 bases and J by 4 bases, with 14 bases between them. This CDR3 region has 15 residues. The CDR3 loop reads CASSFWGQKADTQYF. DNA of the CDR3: TGTGCCAGCAGTTTTTGGGGGCAAAAGGCAGATACGCAGTATTTT.

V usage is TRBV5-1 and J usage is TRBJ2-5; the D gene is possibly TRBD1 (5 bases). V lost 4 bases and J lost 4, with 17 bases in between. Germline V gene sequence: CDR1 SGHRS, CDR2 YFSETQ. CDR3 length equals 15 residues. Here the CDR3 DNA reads TGCGCCAGCAGCCCCGGAGAGTCTAGGGGAGAGACCCAGTACTTC. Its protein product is CASSPGESRGETQYF.

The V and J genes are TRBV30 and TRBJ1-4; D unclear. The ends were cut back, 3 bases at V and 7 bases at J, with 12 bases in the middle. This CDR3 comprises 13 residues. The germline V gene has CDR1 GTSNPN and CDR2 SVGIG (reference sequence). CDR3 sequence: CAWSPGVSEKLFF. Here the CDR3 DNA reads TGTGCCTGGAGCCCCGGGGTTTCTGAAAAACTGTTTTTT.

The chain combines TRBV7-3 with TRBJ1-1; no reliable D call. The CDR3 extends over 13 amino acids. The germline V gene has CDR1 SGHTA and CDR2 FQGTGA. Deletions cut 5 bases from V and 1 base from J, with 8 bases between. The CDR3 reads CASSQFTNTEAFF. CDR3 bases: TGTGCCAGCAGCCAATTCACGAACACTGAAGCTTTCTTT.

As DNA, the CDR3 is TGTGCCAGCAAAGAGGGGGTTGACACCGGGGAGCTGTTTTTT. This sequence encodes CASKEGVDTGELFF. The genes are TRBV6-4 and TRBJ2-2; a weak D match, TRBD1 (6 bases). This CDR3 contains 14 residues. V gave up 7 bases and J gave up 3 bases, with 12 bases separating them. CDR1 is MRHNA and CDR2 is SNTAGT in the germline V gene.

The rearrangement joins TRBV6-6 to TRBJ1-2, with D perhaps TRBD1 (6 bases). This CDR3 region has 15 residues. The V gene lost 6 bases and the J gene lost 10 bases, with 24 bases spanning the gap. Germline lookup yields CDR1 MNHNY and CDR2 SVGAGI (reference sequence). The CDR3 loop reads CASSPISGAVLVYTF. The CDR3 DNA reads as TGTGCCAGCAGCCCCATCTCAGGGGCTGTACTCGTCTACACCTTC.

In DNA, the CDR3 is TGCGCCAGCAGCCAGACAGCCCATAATGAAAAACTGTTTTTT. Translation gives CASSQTAHNEKLFF. The genes are TRBV23-1 and TRBJ1-4; TRBD1 is a possible D gene (5 bases). TRBV23-1 is known as an ORF, though its function is uncertain. V lost 6 bases and J lost 4, with 12 bases in between. This CDR3 spans 14 amino acids.

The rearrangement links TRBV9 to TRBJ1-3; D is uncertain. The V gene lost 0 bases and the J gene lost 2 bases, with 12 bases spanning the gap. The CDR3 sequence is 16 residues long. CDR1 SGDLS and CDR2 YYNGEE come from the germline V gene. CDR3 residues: CASSVATGLTGNTIYF. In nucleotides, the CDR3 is TGTGCCAGCAGCGTAGCTACCGGACTGACTGGAAACACCATATATTTT.

The chain's CDR3 is CASERGASYEQYF. CDR3 bases: TGTGCCAGCGAGCGGGGGGCCTCCTACGAGCAGTACTTC. J is TRBJ2-7 and V is TRBV6-1, with TRBD2 matching 9 bases. Germline V gene sequence: CDR1 MNHNS, CDR2 SASEGT. V gave up 8 bases and J gave up 0 bases; unmatched junction bases: 2. This CDR3 region has 13 residues.

CDR3 region: CASSFDAVKYEQYF. As DNA, the CDR3 is TGTGCCAGCTCGTTCGACGCGGTGAAATACGAGCAGTACTTC. V is TRBV18 and J is TRBJ2-7; the D is unclear. Germline V gives CDR1 KGHSH, CDR2 LQKENI. The germline V and J ends were trimmed by 6 bases and 4 bases, with 16 bases remaining between them. The CDR3 length is 14 residues.

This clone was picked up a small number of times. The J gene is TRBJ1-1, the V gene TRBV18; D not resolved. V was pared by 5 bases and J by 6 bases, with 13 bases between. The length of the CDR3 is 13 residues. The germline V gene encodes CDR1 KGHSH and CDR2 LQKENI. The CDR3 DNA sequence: TGTGCCAGCTCAGAACTACCAACTTCTGAAGCTTTCTTT. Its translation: CASSELPTSEAFF.

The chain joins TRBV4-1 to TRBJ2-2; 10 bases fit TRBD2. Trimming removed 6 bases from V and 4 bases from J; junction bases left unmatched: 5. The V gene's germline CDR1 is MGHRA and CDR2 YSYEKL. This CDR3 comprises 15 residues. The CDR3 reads CASSIGTSVTGELFF. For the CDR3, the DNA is TGCGCCAGCAGTATCGGGACTAGCGTCACCGGGGAGCTGTTTTTT.

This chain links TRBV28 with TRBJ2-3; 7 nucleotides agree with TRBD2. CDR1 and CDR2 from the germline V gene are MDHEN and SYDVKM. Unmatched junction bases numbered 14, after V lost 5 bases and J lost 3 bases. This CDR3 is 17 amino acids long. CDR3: CASSPLPGREGTDTQYF. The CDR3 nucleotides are TGTGCCAGCAGTCCCTTGCCGGGTAGGGAGGGGACAGATACGCAGTATTTT.